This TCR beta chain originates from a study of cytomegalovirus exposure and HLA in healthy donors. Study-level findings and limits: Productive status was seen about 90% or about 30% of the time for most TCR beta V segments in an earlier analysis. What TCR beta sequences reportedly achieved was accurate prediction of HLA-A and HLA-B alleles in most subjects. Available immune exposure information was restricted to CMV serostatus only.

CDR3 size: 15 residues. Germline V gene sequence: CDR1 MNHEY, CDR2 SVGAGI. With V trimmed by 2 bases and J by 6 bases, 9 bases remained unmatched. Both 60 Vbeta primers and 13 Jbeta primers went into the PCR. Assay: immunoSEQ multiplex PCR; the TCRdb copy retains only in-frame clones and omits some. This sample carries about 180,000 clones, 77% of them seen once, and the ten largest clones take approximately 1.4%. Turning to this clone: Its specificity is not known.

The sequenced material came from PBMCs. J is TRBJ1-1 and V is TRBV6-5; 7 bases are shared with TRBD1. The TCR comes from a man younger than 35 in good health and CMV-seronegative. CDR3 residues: CASSYGGTAAPEAFF. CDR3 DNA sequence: TGTGCCAGCAGTTACGGGGGGACAGCAGCCCCTGAAGCTTTCTTT.